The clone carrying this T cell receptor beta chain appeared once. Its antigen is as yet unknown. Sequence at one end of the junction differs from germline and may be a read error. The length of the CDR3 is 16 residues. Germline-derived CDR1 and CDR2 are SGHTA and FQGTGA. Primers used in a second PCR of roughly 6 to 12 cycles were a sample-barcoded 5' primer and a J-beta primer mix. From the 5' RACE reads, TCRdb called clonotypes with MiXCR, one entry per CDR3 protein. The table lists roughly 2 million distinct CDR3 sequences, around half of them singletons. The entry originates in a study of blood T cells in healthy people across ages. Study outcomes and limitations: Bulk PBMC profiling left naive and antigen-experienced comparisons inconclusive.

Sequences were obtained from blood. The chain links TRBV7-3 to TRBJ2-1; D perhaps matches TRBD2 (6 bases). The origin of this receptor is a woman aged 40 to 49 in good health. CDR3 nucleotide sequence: TGTGCCAGCAGCTTGCAGGGAGGAAGCTCCTACGATGAGCAGTTCTTC. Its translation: CASSLQGGSSYDEQFF.